This TCR beta chain derives from a study of blood T cells in healthy people across ages. Germline V CDR1 and CDR2: SGHTA, FQGTGA. The CDR3 contains 12 residues. Trimming stripped 2 bases from V and 7 bases from J, with 6 bases between. A second PCR of about 6 to 11 cycles used a sample-barcoded 5' primer and a J-beta primer mix. TCRdb re-called the 5' RACE reads through MiXCR, storing one row per CDR3 protein. The sample gives 1 million to 1.2 million distinct CDR3 sequences, roughly two fifths of which show up once; about 12% is in the top ten. This clonotype was sampled from a man younger than 35 in good health. Sequenced sample: blood. This sequence joins TRBV7-3 and TRBJ2-1; D remains unclear. The CDR3: CASSLSVNEQFF. CDR3 in DNA: TGTGCCAGCAGCTTATCGGTGAATGAGCAGTTCTTC. Looking up the rest from reference TRBV7-3 and TRBJ2-1 gives the full variable domain: GAGVSQTPSNKVTEKGKYVELRCDPISGHTALYWYRQSLGQGPEFLIYFQGTGAADDSGLPNDRFFAVRPEGSVSTLKIQRTERGDSAVYLCASSLSVNEQFFGPGTRLTVL.